These 18 T cell receptor beta chains originate from one sample sequenced in a study of blood T cell repertoires in COVID-19. Sequencing used immunoSEQ multiplex PCR; TCRdb keeps in-frame clones, though not all of them. The sample yields 200,000 to 250,000 clones, 84% seen once. The specimen was peripheral blood. These receptors all come from a woman aged 55-70 years who had recovered from COVID-19.

In its sample, this clone was seen a few times. This chain uses TRBV5-1 with TRBJ2-3; 14 positions match TRBD2. Trimming removed 4 bases from V and 4 bases from J; junction bases left unmatched: 5. This CDR3 has 16 residues. Germline CDR1 reads SGHRS; CDR2 reads YFSETQ. This CDR3 is CASSGGTSGGADTQYF. In DNA, the CDR3 is TGCGCCAGCAGCGGCGGGACTAGCGGGGGCGCAGATACGCAGTATTTT.

This sequence joins TRBV5-3 and TRBJ1-5; no clear D. TRBV5-3 is recorded as an ORF, its role being uncertain. Trimming shortened V by 4 bases and J by 5 bases, and 7 bases separated the two germline ends. This CDR3 is 12 amino acids long. In nucleotides, the CDR3 is TGTGCCAGAAGCGTAGCGGATCAGCCCCAGCATTTT. It is translated as CARSVADQPQHF.

This chain links TRBV10-2 with TRBJ2-7; no definite D call. Germline V lookup: CDR1 WSHSY, CDR2 SAAADI. The CDR3 has 13 residues. V dropped 2 bases and J dropped 0 bases, with 5 bases sitting between them. CDR3 region: CASSEPYSYEQYF. The CDR3, as DNA: TGCGCCAGCAGTGAGCCTTACTCCTACGAGCAGTACTTC.

The genes are TRBV6-1 and TRBJ1-3; no clear D gene. The CDR3 spans 15 residues. CDR1 and CDR2 from the germline V gene are MNHNS and SASEGT. V was clipped by 3 bases and J by 0 bases, with 9 bases between them. The CDR3 bases are TGTGCCAGCAGTGATTTCGGTAACTCTGGAAACACCATATATTTT. Encoded protein: CASSDFGNSGNTIYF.

This clone occurred a few times. The V call is TRBV30, the J call TRBJ1-1; D uncertain. The CDR3 is 13 amino acids. The V end was cut by 7 bases, the J end by 0 bases, with 12 bases between. Germline CDR1 is GTSNPN and CDR2 is SVGIG (reference sequence). The CDR3 is CASSLSLNTEAFF. The CDR3 bases are TGTGCCTCTAGCCTTAGTCTGAACACTGAAGCTTTCTTT. The full variable domain, with the rest looked up from reference TRBV30 and TRBJ1-1, is SQTIHQWPATLVQPVGSPLSLECTVEGTSNPNLYWYRQAAGRGLQLLFYSVGIGQISSEVPQNLSASRPQDRQFILSSKKLLLSDSGFYLCASSLSLNTEAFFGQGTRLTVV.

This chain joins TRBV2 and TRBJ1-4; 8 bases are shared with TRBD1. The CDR3 covers 14 residues. The J segment lost 5 bases and the V segment lost 9 bases, leaving 8 bases of the junction unmatched. Germline loops: CDR1 SNHLY, CDR2 FYNNEI. Here the CDR3 DNA reads TGTGCCAGTGTTAGGGACAGGCCCAATGAAAAACTGTTTTTT. It encodes CASVRDRPNEKLFF.

V gene TRBV2 combines with J gene TRBJ2-1; 14 bases line up with TRBD2. Germline V lookup: CDR1 SNHLY, CDR2 FYNNEI. J lost 3 bases, V lost 4 bases, and 2 bases had no gene match. This CDR3 has 16 residues. DNA of the CDR3: TGTGCCAGCAGTGGGGGACTAGCGGGGGACTACAATGAGCAGTTCTTC. Amino acids: CASSGGLAGDYNEQFF.

This chain connects TRBV27 to TRBJ1-1; maybe TRBD1 (5 bases). V lost 3 bases to trimming and J lost 0 bases, with 8 bases between them. This CDR3 region has 14 residues. Germline V gives CDR1 MNHEY, CDR2 SMNVEV (reference sequence). CDR3 protein: CASSFGAMNTEAFF. The CDR3 nucleotides read TGTGCCAGCAGTTTTGGGGCTATGAACACTGAAGCTTTCTTT.

CDR3 sequence: CASTDYRGVDTEAFF. As DNA, the CDR3 is TGTGCCAGCACCGATTACAGGGGAGTGGACACTGAAGCTTTCTTT. The chain combines TRBV5-8 with TRBJ1-1; 7 positions match TRBD1. Per the germline V gene, CDR1 is SGHTS and CDR2 is YDEGEE. Losses at the gene ends were 6 bases for V and 3 bases for J; bases not matched to a gene: 11. CDR3 length: 15 residues.

This clone occurred once. The V gene is TRBV9, the J gene TRBJ2-7, with unresolved D. Germline V lookup: CDR1 SGDLS, CDR2 YYNGEE. V was trimmed by 0 bases and J by 6 bases, leaving 10 bases between them. CDR3 size: 13 residues. The CDR3, as DNA: TGTGCCAGCAGCGTAGGTCTTCCGTCCGAGCAGTACTTC. Its translation: CASSVGLPSEQYF.

In this sample, this clone turned up a few times. The V call is TRBV5-1, the J call TRBJ1-1; unclear D gene. The germline CDR1 and CDR2 sequences are SGHRS and YFSETQ. This CDR3 has 14 amino acids. The V gene lost 5 bases and the J gene lost 5 bases, with 16 bases spanning the gap. CDR3 region: CASRSAWSHTEAFF. In DNA, the CDR3 is TGCGCCAGCAGATCGGCCTGGAGCCATACTGAAGCTTTCTTT. Full variable domain (remainder filled in from reference TRBV5-1 and TRBJ1-1): KAGVTQTPRYLIKTRGQQVTLSCSPISGHRSVSWYQQTPGQGLQFLFEYFSETQRNKGNFPGRFSGRQFSNSRSEMNVSTLELGDSALYLCASRSAWSHTEAFFGQGTRLTVV.

This rearrangement joins TRBV5-1 to TRBJ2-7; 8 bases agree with TRBD1. Trimming cost V 4 bases and J 2 bases; bases outside gene matches: 8. Germline CDR1 reads SGHRS; CDR2 reads YFSETQ. The CDR3 runs 15 residues. CDR3 DNA: TGCGCCAGCAGCGCGGACTTGGACAGGGCCTACGAGCAGTACTTC. It is translated as CASSADLDRAYEQYF.

This chain connects TRBV9 to TRBJ1-3; TRBD1 is a possible D gene (6 bases). Trimming pared 4 bases from V and 0 bases from J, leaving 14 bases between. CDR1 is SGDLS and CDR2 is YYNGEE in the germline V gene. The CDR3 has 16 residues. CDR3 amino acids: CASSKRQETSGNTIYF. The CDR3 DNA reads as TGTGCCAGCAGCAAACGACAGGAAACCTCTGGAAACACCATATATTTT. The full variable domain, its missing parts supplied by reference TRBV9 and TRBJ1-3, is DSGVTQTPKHLITATGQRVTLRCSPRSGDLSVYWYQQSLDQGLQFLIQYYNGEERAKGNILERFSAQQFPDLHSELNLSSLELGDSALYFCASSKRQETSGNTIYFGEGSWLTVV.

This clone was seen a few times. This chain joins TRBV24-1 and TRBJ2-2, with TRBD2 matching over 9 bases. Germline CDR1 KGHDR, CDR2 SFDVKD. J gave up 6 bases and V 4 bases, and 5 bases lay outside the gene matches. This CDR3 spans 15 amino acids. CDR3 in DNA: TGTGCCACCAGTGACCCTAGCGGGGTGCCCGGGGAGCTGTTTTTT. It is translated as CATSDPSGVPGELFF.

This clone was picked up one time. The V call is TRBV27, the J call TRBJ2-1, with TRBD1 as a possible D gene (6 bases). V was cut by 6 bases and J by 1 base, with 19 bases left in between. CDR1 MNHEY and CDR2 SMNVEV come from the germline V gene (reference sequence). CDR3 length: 17 residues. The DNA of the CDR3 is TGTGCCAGCAGAATTATCTCCGGGACATTTTCCTACAATGAGCAGTTCTTC. Protein: CASRIISGTFSYNEQFF.

This chain connects TRBV7-9 to TRBJ2-1, with TRBD1 identical over 8 bases. Germline V gene sequence: CDR1 SEHNR, CDR2 FQNEAQ (reference sequence). The V gene end was trimmed by 5 bases and the J gene end by 5 bases; junction bases not matched to a gene: 2. This CDR3 has 13 residues. CDR3 DNA sequence: TGTGCCAGCAGCCGACAGGGGAACAATGAGCAGTTCTTC. This codes for CASSRQGNNEQFF.

This chain uses TRBV18 with TRBJ1-3; D is perhaps TRBD1 (5 bases). The CDR3 spans 14 residues. The germline V gene encodes CDR1 KGHSH and CDR2 LQKENI. The V end lost 3 bases, the J end lost 5 bases, and 11 bases lay between the germline ends. The CDR3 sequence: CASSPSDTRNTIYF. For the CDR3, the DNA is TGTGCCAGCTCACCGTCGGACACCAGAAACACCATATATTTT.

This chain links TRBV2 with TRBJ2-7; the D is unclear. The V end was cut by 0 bases, the J end by 4 bases, with 4 bases between. Looked up from germline, CDR1 is SNHLY and CDR2 is FYNNEI. The CDR3 consists of 12 residues. Written as DNA, the CDR3 is TGTGCCAGCAGTGAAGCCCGGTACGAGCAGTACTTC. Protein product: CASSEARYEQYF.